This is a list of T cell receptor beta chains from one sample in a study of cytomegalovirus exposure and HLA in healthy donors. The table came from immunoSEQ multiplex PCR; TCRdb's copy has only in-frame clones and leaves some out. The sample shows 100,000 to 150,000 clones, around 83% of them seen only once. The sample consisted of PBMCs. The origin of the receptors is a girl aged 2 to 9 in good health and CMV-seronegative. CDR3s include the opening cysteine and the closing phenylalanine or tryptophan. The D gene is left open where the match is weak. Clone sizes are given selectively: once, few, many, or a class where the clone is expanded.

j_call: TRBJ2-1
d_call: TRBD2
clone_size: -
v_call: TRBV9
cdr3_nt: TGTGCCAGCAGCGGTACTAGCGGGGGATTTAATGAGCAGTTCTTC
cdr3_aa: CASSGTSGGFNEQFF

j_call: TRBJ2-7
d_call: TRBD1
clone_size: -
v_call: TRBV4-1
cdr3_nt: TGCGCCAGCAGCGCAGGACAGGGGGGAGTTCTTAACTTC
cdr3_aa: CASSAGQGGVLNF

j_call: TRBJ2-7
d_call: -
clone_size: -
v_call: TRBV29-1
cdr3_nt: TGCAGCGGTGGACAGCCCTACGAGCAGTACTTC
cdr3_aa: CSGGQPYEQYF

j_call: TRBJ2-1
d_call: TRBD2
clone_size: -
v_call: TRBV27
cdr3_nt: TGTGCCAGCAGTTCAAAAAACGGACTAGCGGGAGGGTATTCCTACAATGAGCAGTTCTTC
cdr3_aa: CASSSKNGLAGGYSYNEQFF

j_call: TRBJ2-1
d_call: -
clone_size: -
v_call: TRBV7-2
cdr3_nt: TGTGCCAGCAGCTTTGATCCCGGTGAGCAGTTCTTC
cdr3_aa: CASSFDPGEQFF

j_call: TRBJ2-5
d_call: -
clone_size: -
v_call: TRBV15
cdr3_nt: TGTGCCACCAGCAGAGATCCGGGGGAGACCCAGTACTTC
cdr3_aa: CATSRDPGETQYF

j_call: TRBJ1-1
d_call: -
clone_size: few
v_call: TRBV19
cdr3_nt: TGTGCCAGTAGTATCCAGGGAAGGTACACTGAAGCTTTCTTT
cdr3_aa: CASSIQGRYTEAFF

j_call: TRBJ1-5
d_call: -
clone_size: -
v_call: TRBV6-4
cdr3_nt: TGTGCCAGCAGTGGGTTCGATCCTGGCTATCAGCCCCAGCATTTT
cdr3_aa: CASSGFDPGYQPQHF

j_call: TRBJ1-4
d_call: TRBD1
clone_size: -
v_call: TRBV7-9
cdr3_nt: TGTGCCAGCAGCTTCGGGACAGGGGGAGTGGTGGAAAAACTGTTTTTT
cdr3_aa: CASSFGTGGVVEKLFF

j_call: TRBJ1-4
d_call: -
clone_size: -
v_call: TRBV5-4
cdr3_nt: TGTGCCAGCAGCTTGAATCCGGACACAGGTGAAAAACTGTTTTTT
cdr3_aa: CASSLNPDTGEKLFF

j_call: TRBJ2-7
d_call: TRBD1
clone_size: -
v_call: TRBV6-5
cdr3_nt: TGTGCCAGCAGTTTGAGACCGGGACAGCTGTACGAGCAGTACTTC
cdr3_aa: CASSLRPGQLYEQYF

j_call: TRBJ1-1
d_call: -
clone_size: few
v_call: TRBV14
cdr3_nt: TGTGCCAGCAGCCAAGATTGGGCAGGGAACACTGAAGCTTTCTTT
cdr3_aa: CASSQDWAGNTEAFF

j_call: TRBJ2-7
d_call: -
clone_size: once
v_call: TRBV7-3
cdr3_nt: TGTGCCAGCAGCTTAACGGGTGGGGCCAACTACGAGCAGTACTTC
cdr3_aa: CASSLTGGANYEQYF

j_call: TRBJ1-4
d_call: TRBD1
clone_size: once
v_call: TRBV7-9
cdr3_nt: TGTGCCAGCAGCTTAGGGGACAGGCATAATGAAAAACTGTTTTTT
cdr3_aa: CASSLGDRHNEKLFF

j_call: TRBJ2-5
d_call: -
clone_size: -
v_call: TRBV4-1
cdr3_nt: TGCGCCAGCAGCCAAGACGGTAGACACTCCGAGAAGACCCAGTACTTC
cdr3_aa: CASSQDGRHSEKTQYF

j_call: TRBJ1-2
d_call: -
clone_size: -
v_call: TRBV6-5
cdr3_nt: TGTGCCAGCAGTTACGCCGAGACAGCCAACTATGGCTACACCTTC
cdr3_aa: CASSYAETANYGYTF

j_call: TRBJ2-2
d_call: -
clone_size: -
v_call: TRBV14
cdr3_nt: TGTGCCAGCAGCTCCGGGACAATTCGAGCCGGGGAGCTGTTTTTT
cdr3_aa: CASSSGTIRAGELFF

j_call: TRBJ1-5
d_call: -
clone_size: -
v_call: TRBV2
cdr3_nt: TGTGCCAGCTGCAGGGCAAATCGAGGCAATCAGCCCCAGCATTTT
cdr3_aa: CASCRANRGNQPQHF

j_call: TRBJ2-2
d_call: TRBD1
clone_size: -
v_call: TRBV27
cdr3_nt: TGTGCCAGCAGTCCCCGGACAGGGGGAACCGGGGAGCTGTTTTTT
cdr3_aa: CASSPRTGGTGELFF

j_call: TRBJ2-3
d_call: -
clone_size: -
v_call: TRBV20-1
cdr3_nt: TGCAGTGCCCGACTGAGGGATACGCAGTATTTT
cdr3_aa: CSARLRDTQYF

j_call: TRBJ2-3
d_call: -
clone_size: -
v_call: TRBV27
cdr3_nt: TGTGCCAGCAGTTTACTCCCGGGGGATACGCAGTATTTT
cdr3_aa: CASSLLPGDTQYF

j_call: TRBJ1-1
d_call: -
clone_size: -
v_call: TRBV7-8
cdr3_nt: TGTGCCAGCAGCTTAGCGTTTCAGTTCGGTGTGGGGGCTGGAGCTTTCTTT
cdr3_aa: CASSLAFQFGVGAGAFF

j_call: TRBJ2-7
d_call: -
clone_size: -
v_call: TRBV6-1
cdr3_nt: TGTGCCAGCAGTGTGGTTGGGGCCTCCTACGAGCAGTACTTC
cdr3_aa: CASSVVGASYEQYF